This TCR beta chain was captured in a study of post-analysis software for immune sequencing data. About the study: Relapsing-remitting, secondary progressive and progressive-relapsing forms made up the multiple sclerosis disease courses. Study-wide findings and caveats: People with multiple sclerosis had a significantly lower normalized Chao1 diversity than controls did. The five TRBV segments detected at higher frequency in patients than in controls included TRBV5-6, TRBV5-1 and TRBV20-1.

The germline CDR1 and CDR2 sequences are SGHRS and YFSETQ. The CDR3 totals 15 residues. V dropped 4 bases and J dropped 8 bases, with 19 bases sitting between them. This clonotype was observed a few times. What it binds is unknown. TCR beta libraries were prepared from cDNA with unique molecular identifiers. TCRdb reanalysed the PCR reads using MiXCR and keeps one entry per CDR3 protein. The sample yields roughly 800,000 distinct CDR3 sequences, just under 30% seen once. This chain links TRBV5-1 with TRBJ2-1, with D unclear. The material sequenced was blood. This TCR was recovered from a girl aged 10 to 17 with multiple sclerosis. In DNA, the CDR3 is TGCGCCAGCAGCCCCCGGCCGCCCGGCGGACATGAGCAGTTCTTC. Its protein is CASSPRPPGGHEQFF. Full variable domain (remainder filled in from reference TRBV5-1 and TRBJ2-1): KAGVTQTPRYLIKTRGQQVTLSCSPISGHRSVSWYQQTPGQGLQFLFEYFSETQRNKGNFPGRFSGRQFSNSRSEMNVSTLELGDSALYLCASSPRPPGGHEQFFGPGTRLTVL.